Listed below are T cell receptor beta chains from one sample, sequenced in a study of beta chain features in type 1 diabetes. TCRdb's copy holds only in-frame clones and misses some; the assay was immunoSEQ multiplex PCR. Of 500,000 to 650,000 clones in the sample, around 11% are singletons; the top ten hold more than 0.1%. Source material: naive CD4+ T cells from blood. These receptors originate from a man aged 25 to 40 with type 1 diabetes. The CDR3 runs from the conserved cysteine through the conserved F or W. A D gene is named only where the DNA matches it firmly. The size of a clone is reported for some rows only, either as once, few or many, or as a class for expanded clones.

d_call	clone_size	v_call	j_call	cdr3_aa	cdr3_nt
.	few	TRBV7-9	TRBJ2-1	CASSLETPGDEQFF	TGTGCCAGCAGCTTAGAGACGCCGGGGGATGAGCAGTTCTTC
.	few	TRBV10-3	TRBJ1-1	CAINTGIEVTEAFF	TGTGCCATCAACACAGGGATCGAGGTCACTGAAGCTTTCTTT
TRBD2	few	TRBV11-2	TRBJ2-1	CASSARLAGDSYNEQFF	TGTGCCAGCAGCGCCCGACTAGCGGGGGACTCCTACAATGAGCAGTTCTTC
TRBD2	few	TRBV7-3	TRBJ2-3	CASSQIAGGTDTQYF	TGTGCCAGCAGCCAAATAGCGGGGGGCACAGATACGCAGTATTTT
TRBD1	.	TRBV25-1	TRBJ1-2	CASSTDRDGTGYTF	TGTGCCAGCAGTACAGACAGGGACGGAACGGGCTACACCTTC
TRBD1	.	TRBV7-8	TRBJ1-5	CASSLDGTGFNQPQHF	TGTGCCAGCAGCTTAGATGGGACAGGTTTTAATCAGCCCCAGCATTTT
.	few	TRBV7-2	TRBJ2-7	CASSLAAGETYEQYF	TGTGCCAGCAGCTTAGCTGCAGGGGAAACCTACGAGCAGTACTTC
.	.	TRBV30	TRBJ2-5	CAWSTDPAETQYF	TGTGCCTGGAGTACGGACCCCGCGGAGACCCAGTACTTC
.	few	TRBV27	TRBJ1-5	CASSTLQGMGNQPQHF	TGTGCCAGCAGTACCTTACAGGGAATGGGCAATCAGCCCCAGCATTTT
.	.	TRBV7-2	TRBJ2-4	CASSLNRPPLGIQYF	TGTGCCAGCAGCTTGAACCGGCCGCCACTGGGCATTCAGTACTTC
TRBD1	.	TRBV6-6	TRBJ1-2	CASSQGQGQDNGYTF	TGTGCCAGCAGTCAGGGACAGGGACAAGATAATGGCTACACCTTC
.	few	TRBV10-3	TRBJ2-7	CAISDHYRREQYF	TGTGCCATCAGTGACCATTACCGTAGGGAGCAGTACTTC
.	few	TRBV6-5	TRBJ2-7	CASRGLYEQYF	TGTGCCAGCAGGGGGCTTTACGAGCAGTACTTC
TRBD1	.	TRBV28	TRBJ2-7	CASTTPAEGAREQYF	TGTGCCAGCACCACTCCCGCTGAGGGGGCGAGGGAGCAGTACTTC
.	.	TRBV29-1	TRBJ1-2	CSVEKQGGGYTF	TGCAGCGTTGAAAAACAGGGTGGAGGCTACACCTTC
TRBD1	.	TRBV29-1	TRBJ1-5	CSVQESGGAGQPQHF	TGCAGCGTTCAGGAATCAGGGGGAGCTGGTCAGCCCCAGCATTTT
.	.	TRBV2	TRBJ2-3	CASSVEGGPGDTQYF	TGTGCCAGCAGTGTCGAAGGGGGGCCTGGAGATACGCAGTATTTT
.	.	TRBV4-3	TRBJ1-4	CASSQGEQGGEKLFF	TGCGCCAGCAGCCAAGGAGAACAGGGTGGGGAAAAACTGTTTTTT
.	.	TRBV29-1	TRBJ2-7	CSVVRDAVGYEQYF	TGCAGCGTTGTAAGGGATGCGGTAGGGTACGAGCAGTACTTC
.	.	TRBV7-2	TRBJ2-7	CASSPISYEQYF	TGTGCCAGCAGCCCAATCTCCTACGAGCAGTACTTC
.	.	TRBV27	TRBJ2-7	CASSSPVEGSYEQYF	TGTGCCAGCAGTTCCCCCGTTGAGGGGTCCTACGAGCAGTACTTC
.	.	TRBV10-3	TRBJ2-2	CAISETFGELFF	TGTGCCATCAGTGAGACTTTTGGGGAGCTGTTTTTT
.	.	TRBV7-9	TRBJ1-1	CASSLEAGMGLEAFF	TGTGCCAGCAGCTTAGAAGCAGGTATGGGCCTAGAAGCTTTCTTT
TRBD1	.	TRBV18	TRBJ1-5	CASSRNRGNQPQHF	TGTGCCAGCTCACGGAACAGGGGTAATCAGCCCCAGCATTTT
.	.	TRBV7-2	TRBJ1-2	CASSPSTYGYTF	TGTGCCAGCAGCCCGAGTACTTATGGCTACACCTTC
TRBD2	once	TRBV6-5	TRBJ2-5	CASSYSSGGGRETQYF	TGTGCCAGCAGTTACTCGAGCGGGGGGGGACGGGAGACCCAGTACTTC
.	few	TRBV7-9	TRBJ1-3	CASSLLSSGNTIYF	TGTGCCAGCAGCTTACTTAGCTCTGGAAACACCATATATTTT
.	.	TRBV18	TRBJ1-2	CASSPSAGEEGGYTF	TGTGCCAGCTCACCTTCGGCAGGGGAAGAAGGAGGCTACACCTTC
TRBD1	.	TRBV5-1	TRBJ1-6	CASMGGQPNSPLHF	TGCGCCAGCATGGGGGGACAGCCAAATTCACCCCTCCACTTT
.	few	TRBV9	TRBJ2-2	CASSVAGRNTGELFF	TGTGCCAGCAGCGTAGCTGGTCGAAACACCGGGGAGCTGTTTTTT
.	.	TRBV7-9	TRBJ1-6	CASSGRRENSPLHF	TGTGCCAGCAGCGGTCGACGGGAGAATTCACCCCTCCACTTT
.	few	TRBV9	TRBJ1-4	CASSSSRGRSDEKLFF	TGTGCCAGCAGTTCCTCGAGGGGGAGATCGGATGAAAAACTGTTTTTT
.	.	TRBV7-2	TRBJ1-6	CASSFGIKGNNSPLHF	TGTGCCAGCAGCTTCGGTATAAAGGGTAATAATTCACCCCTCCACTTT
TRBD2	.	TRBV10-3	TRBJ2-1	CAISEPQARGMGNEQFF	TGTGCCATCAGTGAGCCCCAGGCGCGGGGGATGGGCAATGAGCAGTTCTTC
.	few	TRBV18	TRBJ2-7	CASSLRQALSYEQYF	TGTGCCAGCTCACTCAGACAGGCCCTCTCCTACGAGCAGTACTTC
.	.	TRBV6-5	TRBJ1-3	CASSYRDDSGNTIYF	TGTGCCAGCAGTTACCGGGACGACTCTGGAAACACCATATATTTT
.	.	TRBV5-1	TRBJ2-1	CASRGESLSYNEQFF	TGCGCCAGCAGGGGGGAGTCACTCTCCTACAATGAGCAGTTCTTC
.	.	TRBV7-6	TRBJ2-5	CASSLAEETQYF	TGTGCCAGCAGCTTAGCGGAAGAGACCCAGTACTTC
TRBD1	few	TRBV7-9	TRBJ2-6	CASSRRQGPSGANVLTF	TGTGCCAGCAGCAGACGACAGGGACCCTCTGGGGCCAACGTCCTGACTTTC
.	.	TRBV27	TRBJ1-4	CASRPTGGYEKLFF	TGTGCCAGCAGACCGACAGGCGGTTATGAAAAACTGTTTTTT
.	.	TRBV11-2	TRBJ2-3	CASSSTTDTQYF	TGTGCCAGCAGCTCAACCACAGATACGCAGTATTTT
TRBD2	few	TRBV5-6	TRBJ2-3	CASSLNTGSPAGSDTQYF	TGTGCCAGCAGCCTCAATACTGGAAGCCCAGCGGGATCAGATACGCAGTATTTT
TRBD2	.	TRBV6-6	TRBJ2-7	CASSYGGGPIEQYF	TGTGCCAGCAGTTACGGCGGGGGGCCCATCGAGCAGTACTTC
.	.	TRBV5-1	TRBJ1-4	CASSNGGTTDTEKLFF	TGCGCCAGCAGCAATGGCGGGACAACGGATACGGAAAAACTGTTTTTT
.	.	TRBV7-2	TRBJ1-3	CASSLWLSGNTIYF	TGTGCCAGCAGCTTATGGCTCTCTGGAAACACCATATATTTT
.	.	TRBV5-1	TRBJ2-7	CASSLAEPGYHEQYF	TGCGCCAGCAGCTTGGCCGAACCAGGGTACCACGAGCAGTACTTC
.	.	TRBV28	TRBJ2-7	CASSSDVWEQYF	TGTGCCAGCAGTTCCGATGTCTGGGAGCAGTACTTC
.	few	TRBV25-1	TRBJ1-6	CASSDEYNSPLHF	TGTGCCAGCAGTGATGAGTATAATTCACCCCTCCACTTT
TRBD2	few	TRBV6-5	TRBJ2-1	CASTSLAGGPKQFF	TGTGCCAGCACCAGCCTAGCGGGGGGCCCAAAGCAGTTCTTC